This T cell receptor (beta chain) was sequenced during a study of cytomegalovirus exposure and HLA in healthy donors. General study findings and limits: It was likely that a cluster of highly shared sequence variants was a sequencing artifact.

About this clone itself: Its specificity is not known.

Use of 60 Vbeta and 13 Jbeta primers characterized the PCR. The protocol was immunoSEQ multiplex PCR, while the TCRdb copy is restricted to in-frame clones and leaves out a portion. The sample contains around 210,000 clones, more than 75% of which appear only once. Per the germline V gene, CDR1 is SGHRS and CDR2 is YFSETQ. The CDR3 has 14 residues. V was clipped by 4 bases and J by 5 bases, with 15 bases between them. The TCR comes from a girl aged 2-10 years in good health and CMV-seronegative. J is TRBJ1-1 and V is TRBV5-1; D is ambiguous. The sample consisted of PBMCs. CDR3 in DNA: TGCGCCAGCAGCAGGAGGGCTAGTGGGACTGAAGCTTTCTTT. This gives the protein CASSRRASGTEAFF.